This note documents a single T cell receptor beta chain sequence. The antigen this receptor binds is unknown. Nothing much larger sits one base from this clone, and base qualities are not available. Donors formed part of the validation cohort, which comprised 120 subjects and was distinct from the first cohort of over 500 subjects. The library was produced with the immunoSEQ multiplex PCR assay. For the original study's pipeline: A statistical classification framework was built to diagnose cytomegalovirus status from the catalog of TCR beta chain sequences. This immuneACCESS table, as held by TCRdb, lists in-frame sequences with V and J called but not all clones. Of the missing ones, under half trace to an unresolved V gene in checked studies; the others have no known cause. V, J and clone size were drawn from that table, and D and trimming were deduced from the DNA. The sample yields roughly 59,000 clones; 95% were counted once. The leading ten clones occupy roughly 6.6% of the sample.

Looking up the germline V gene (reference sequence) yields CDR1 LNHDA and CDR2 SQIVND. The CDR3 contains 15 residues, cysteine and phenylalanine counted. The read is trimmed to its CDR3 DNA, 45 bases read in frame from base 1. Trimming accounts for 5 bases at V and 2 bases at J, while the number of junction bases matched to no gene is 6. The sample originates from a study of cytomegalovirus exposure and HLA in healthy donors (dated by TCRdb to 2017 to 2019). For context, the study as a whole: According to a later analysis, the roughly 120 validation repertoires were produced on the same platform as the 600 to 850 repertoires of the first cohort. Besides the first cohort of more than 650 subjects, a separate validation cohort made up of some 110 different subjects was used. The study aimed to test whether signatures of past pathogen exposure could be identified by cataloging public T cell receptors. To predict cytomegalovirus infection status, the study brought together high-throughput TCR immunosequencing, statistical association of individual TCRs with disease status, and machine learning. Broader findings and caveats from the paper: In vitro tests confirmed that three of the cytomegalovirus-associated TCR beta chains recognize cytomegalovirus antigens. The study gave a list of under 200 TCR beta chains associated with cytomegalovirus. All 120 or so repertoires were used to score co-occurrence in the validation cohort in a later analysis, because that analysis had no HLA typing for the cohort. The authors suggested that the approach could potentially be generalized to other disease states and immunological phenotypes. The classifier was reported to diagnose cytomegalovirus status with high specificity and sensitivity in both the original and validation cohorts. In a later analysis, TCRs clustered in the first cohort were found to also tend to co-occur in the 110 or so validation repertoires, with about 93% of cluster scores above 0. Most TCR sequences were seen in very few donors, while some public TCRs were found in many individuals.

The sample comprised PBMCs. The TCR originated in a young woman in good health and CMV-seropositive. The chain links TRBV19 with TRBJ2-7; 10 central bases correspond to TRBD1. The CDR3 in this case is CASSLAGTGAYEQYF. The sequenced DNA: TGTGCCAGTAGTCTGGCCGGGACAGGGGCCTACGAGCAGTACTTC.